A selection of T cell receptor beta chains follows, all from one sample in a study of breast tumors, draining lymph nodes, adjacent tissues. TCRdb recomputed calls from the multiplex PCR reads with MiXCR, one row per CDR3 protein. This sample carries 45,000 to 65,000 distinct CDR3 sequences, roughly 41% of them seen once, and the ten largest clones take about 10%. Sequences were obtained from breast tumor tissue. Source of these receptors: a female donor with breast cancer. Some clones in this sample may be carry-over from other donors' samples. Each CDR3 is given with its conserved first and last residue. A D gene is named only where the DNA matches it firmly. Where a row states a size, it is once, few, many or the class of an expanded clone; other rows omit it.

abundance	d_gene	j_gene	v_gene	CDR3aa	CDR3nt
few	TRBD2	TRBJ2-1	TRBV28	CASSQIRRLASRGDEQFF	TGTGCCAGCAGCCAGATAAGGCGACTAGCGAGTAGGGGGGATGAGCAGTTCTTC
many	NA	TRBJ1-6	TRBV28	CASSFDESPLHF	TGTGCCAGCAGTTTTGACGAATCACCCCTCCACTTT
NA	NA	TRBJ1-2	TRBV20-1	CSTRVPTTGRTYGYTF	TGCAGTACTAGAGTACCCACCACGGGCAGAACCTACGGCTACACCTTC
NA	NA	TRBJ2-5	TRBV29-1	CSVRTDQETQYF	TGCAGCGTCCGGACAGATCAAGAGACCCAGTACTTC
NA	NA	TRBJ1-5	TRBV5-4	CASSEGDQPQHF	TGTGCCAGCAGCGAGGGCGATCAGCCCCAGCATTTT
NA	TRBD1	TRBJ1-6	TRBV29-1	CSVPGTDYNSPLHF	TGCAGCGTCCCAGGGACAGATTATAATTCACCCCTCCACTTT
few	NA	TRBJ1-1	TRBV7-9	CASSVLNTEAFF	TGTGCCAGCAGCGTCTTGAACACTGAAGCTTTCTTT
many	NA	TRBJ1-1	TRBV6-1	CASSSHGGTEAFF	TGTGCCAGCAGCTCTCACGGGGGGACTGAAGCTTTCTTT
many	NA	TRBJ2-5	TRBV6-1	CASLERTGAQYF	TGTGCCAGCCTGGAACGAACCGGGGCCCAGTACTTC
many	NA	TRBJ1-2	TRBV4-3	CASSQEEGQLLGYTF	TGCGCCAGCAGCCAAGAAGAAGGGCAGCTCCTCGGCTACACCTTC
many	TRBD2	TRBJ2-7	TRBV20-1	CSARLAGRYEQYF	TGCAGTGCTAGACTAGCGGGACGATACGAGCAGTACTTC
NA	TRBD1	TRBJ2-3	TRBV19	CASSIGTGMDTQYF	TGTGCCAGTAGTATAGGGACAGGGATGGATACGCAGTATTTT
medium-sized	NA	TRBJ2-3	TRBV7-9	CASSPFPSSTDTQYF	TGTGCCAGCAGCCCTTTCCCGTCTAGCACAGATACGCAGTATTTT
many	NA	TRBJ1-6	TRBV6-6	CASSGQGRTTYNSPLHF	TGTGCCAGCAGTGGCCAGGGGAGGACGACCTATAATTCACCCCTCCACTTT
many	NA	TRBJ2-4	TRBV6-2/TRBV6-3	CASTDADGKNIQYF	TGTGCCAGCACCGACGCGGATGGCAAAAACATTCAGTACTTC
NA	NA	TRBJ1-2	TRBV24-1	CATSTNNYGYTF	TGTGCCACCAGTACTAATAACTATGGCTACACCTTC
many	NA	TRBJ2-3	TRBV7-9	CASSRFESQYF	TGTGCCAGCAGCCGCTTTGAATCGCAGTATTTT
many	TRBD2	TRBJ2-5	TRBV9	CASSVGAGGGETQYF	TGTGCCAGCAGCGTAGGTGCGGGAGGGGGAGAGACCCAGTACTTC
many	TRBD1	TRBJ1-2	TRBV20-1	CSATGGLYGYTF	TGCAGTGCAACAGGGGGCCTATATGGCTACACCTTC
NA	TRBD1	TRBJ1-1	TRBV4-1	CASSPAGGQDNEAFF	TGCGCCAGCAGCCCCGCGGGGGGACAGGACAATGAAGCTTTCTTT
many	TRBD2	TRBJ2-7	TRBV19	CASSPGLARTYEQYF	TGTGCCAGTAGCCCGGGACTAGCGCGAACCTACGAGCAGTACTTC
NA	NA	TRBJ1-2	TRBV29-1	CSVGTLSGYTF	TGCAGCGTTGGGACCTTATCGGGCTACACCTTC
NA	NA	TRBJ1-1	TRBV7-3	CASSSGSYTEAFF	TGTGCCAGCAGTTCGGGTAGCTACACTGAAGCTTTCTTT
many	NA	TRBJ1-2	TRBV5-4	CASSWHTVMGGYTF	TGTGCCAGCAGCTGGCACACCGTTATGGGTGGCTACACCTTC
many	NA	TRBJ2-1	TRBV18	CASSPPYNEQFF	TGTGCCAGCTCACCACCATACAATGAGCAGTTCTTC
NA	NA	TRBJ2-5	TRBV7-9	CASSLYGVSQETQYF	TGTGCCAGCAGCTTATACGGGGTTTCGCAAGAGACCCAGTACTTC
NA	TRBD2	TRBJ2-3	TRBV20-1	CSATGLAGGTQYF	TGCAGTGCTACCGGACTAGCGGGCGGTACGCAGTATTTT
many	NA	TRBJ1-2	TRBV10-3	CAISESTQGGYLNYGYTF	TGTGCCATCAGCGAGTCTACACAGGGAGGTTACCTCAACTATGGCTACACCTTC
NA	TRBD2	TRBJ2-1	TRBV20-1	CSAHSLAGWDEQFF	TGCAGTGCTCACTCACTAGCGGGATGGGATGAGCAGTTCTTC
many	NA	TRBJ1-2	TRBV7-2	CASSLYRVEVYGYTF	TGTGCCAGCAGCTTATACAGGGTTGAAGTATATGGCTACACCTTC
NA	TRBD1	TRBJ2-3	TRBV25-1	CASSTRDRRADTQYF	TGTGCCAGCAGCACCCGGGACAGGAGAGCAGATACGCAGTATTTT
many	NA	TRBJ2-5	TRBV3-1	CASSKTGDSSGETQYF	TGTGCCAGCAGCAAGACGGGGGACAGCTCTGGGGAGACCCAGTACTTC
many	NA	TRBJ1-2	TRBV20-1	CSAVRDLSYTF	TGCAGTGCTGTCCGGGACTTGAGCTACACCTTC
few	TRBD1	TRBJ1-1	TRBV7-2	CAGAGTENTEAFF	TGTGCCGGGGCCGGGACAGAGAACACTGAAGCTTTCTTT
many	NA	TRBJ2-2	TRBV5-1	CASSLEYGGVNTGELFF	TGCGCCAGCAGCTTGGAGTACGGAGGGGTCAACACCGGGGAGCTGTTTTTT
few	NA	TRBJ1-1	TRBV9	CASARGLSKLGTEAFF	TGTGCCAGCGCTCGGGGGTTGTCGAAATTAGGCACTGAAGCTTTCTTT
many	NA	TRBJ2-1	TRBV27	CASSLVRGDEQFF	TGTGCCAGCAGTTTAGTCCGGGGAGATGAGCAGTTCTTC
NA	NA	TRBJ1-1	TRBV25-1	CASSHPLNTEAFF	TGTGCCAGCAGCCATCCTTTGAACACTGAAGCTTTCTTT
NA	NA	TRBJ2-7	TRBV29-1	CSQGDRASSYEQYF	TGCAGCCAAGGTGACCGAGCGAGCTCCTACGAGCAGTACTTC
many	NA	TRBJ2-3	TRBV7-8	CASSSPGRDTQYF	TGTGCCAGCAGCTCGCCGGGAAGAGATACGCAGTATTTT
many	TRBD1	TRBJ1-3	TRBV6-5	CATQGAGNTIYF	TGTGCCACACAGGGGGCTGGAAACACCATATATTTT
NA	TRBD2	TRBJ2-7	TRBV2	CASRSRLANDYEQYF	TGTGCCAGCAGATCCCGACTAGCGAACGATTACGAGCAGTACTTC
once	NA	TRBJ2-3	TRBV24-1	CAFRTGVTDTQYF	TGTGCTTTCCGGACTGGGGTCACAGATACGCAGTATTTT
NA	NA	TRBJ2-1	TRBV29-1	CSPGTLQVDEQFF	TGCAGCCCCGGGACCCTTCAAGTAGATGAGCAGTTCTTC
few	NA	TRBJ2-6	TRBV5-1	CASNQEPGANVLTF	TGCGCCAGCAACCAAGAACCTGGGGCCAACGTCCTGACTTTC
many	NA	TRBJ2-1	TRBV3-1	CASSKGRREVYEQFF	TGTGCCAGCAGCAAAGGCCGGAGGGAAGTGTATGAGCAGTTCTTC
NA	TRBD2	TRBJ2-5	TRBV29-1	CSVGAVSGAGTNWETQYF	TGCAGCGTTGGAGCCGTTAGCGGGGCTGGGACTAATTGGGAGACCCAGTACTTC
NA	NA	TRBJ2-5	TRBV25-1	CASSREGGGLDKTQYF	TGTGCCAGCAGCCGGGAAGGGGGAGGGTTGGACAAGACCCAGTACTTC